This TCR beta chain stems from a study of T cells in Graves' hyperthyroidism and ophthalmopathy. Across the whole study: Before any treatment, at initial diagnosis, peripheral blood was collected.

The CDR3 totals 14 residues. The germline gives CDR1 SGDLS, CDR2 YYNGEE. Trimming took 3 bases from V and 5 from J; bases not matched to a gene: 2. Researchers took RNA transcripts and amplified the TCR beta CDR3 regions from them. HTBI primers were employed in a first-round RT-PCR of the TCR CDR3. In TCRdb, the multiplex PCR reads were re-called with MiXCR into one record per CDR3 protein. Among 95,000 to 100,000 distinct CDR3 sequences listed, roughly 56% were seen once. Sequencing was carried out using blood. The receptor was isolated from a woman aged 35 to 49 with Graves' hyperthyroidism. The chain uses TRBV9 and TRBJ1-4; 9 nucleotides match TRBD1. CDR3 sequence reads: CASSEGTGNEKLFF. CDR3 coding DNA: TGTGCCAGCAGCGAGGGGACAGGGAATGAAAAACTGTTTTTT.